The T cell receptor (beta chain) described here comes from a study of human T cells and chemical hapten exposure. Study observations and caveats: Against controls, expanded TCRs gave rise to significantly more large CDR3 similarity clusters. TCRs whose frequency exceeded 1 in 1000 remained the same following DPC sensitization.

CDR3 length: 17 residues. CDR1 MNHEY and CDR2 SVGAGI come from the germline V gene. V was pared by 0 bases and J by 2 bases, with 16 bases between. Time point specified: patch test 1, 2 weeks after DPC sensitization. Indicated treatment: therapeutic diphenylcyclopropenone sensitization with weekly scalp DPC. On this clonotype itself: As yet, its antigen is unknown.

MiXCR was run by TCRdb on the RACE reads, yielding one entry per CDR3 protein. Counted here are 180,000 or so distinct CDR3 sequences, approximately 15% occurring once; the ten biggest clones make up around 1.7%. The receptor was isolated from a woman aged 25-40 years with alopecia areata. Some clones in this sample may be carry-over from other donors' samples. Sequencing was performed on whole blood, taken in connection with sensitization to the hapten diphenylcyclopropenone (DPC). The chain couples TRBV6-5 to TRBJ1-2; D unresolved. CDR3 sequence (DNA): TGTGCCAGCAGTTACTCTGGGCAGAGCCCGGGAAACTATGGCTACACCTTC. It specifies CASSYSGQSPGNYGYTF.